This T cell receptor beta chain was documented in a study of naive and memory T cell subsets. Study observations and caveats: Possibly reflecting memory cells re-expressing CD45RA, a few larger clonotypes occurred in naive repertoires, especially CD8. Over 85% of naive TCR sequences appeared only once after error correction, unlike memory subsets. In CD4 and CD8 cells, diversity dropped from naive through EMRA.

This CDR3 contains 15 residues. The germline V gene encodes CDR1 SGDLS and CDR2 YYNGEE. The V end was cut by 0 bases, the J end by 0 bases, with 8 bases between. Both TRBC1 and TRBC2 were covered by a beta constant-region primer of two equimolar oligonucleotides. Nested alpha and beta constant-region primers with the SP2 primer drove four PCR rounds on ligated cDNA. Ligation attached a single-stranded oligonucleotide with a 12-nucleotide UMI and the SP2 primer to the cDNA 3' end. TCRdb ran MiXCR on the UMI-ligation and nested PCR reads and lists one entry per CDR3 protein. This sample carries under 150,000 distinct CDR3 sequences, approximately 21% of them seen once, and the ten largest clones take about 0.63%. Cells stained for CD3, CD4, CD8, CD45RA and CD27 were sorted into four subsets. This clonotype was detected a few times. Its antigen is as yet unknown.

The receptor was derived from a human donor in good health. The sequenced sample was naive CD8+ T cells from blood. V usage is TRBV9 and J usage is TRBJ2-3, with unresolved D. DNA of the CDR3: TGTGCCAGCAGCGTAGACGGCCAAAGCACAGATACGCAGTATTTT. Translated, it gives CASSVDGQSTDTQYF.